Following are 18 T cell receptor beta chains from one sample sequenced in a study of blood T cells in healthy people across ages. Sample-barcoded 5' priming and a J-beta primer mix drove a second PCR of roughly 6 to 12 cycles. In TCRdb, the 5' RACE reads were re-called with MiXCR into one record per CDR3 protein. The table records 800,000 to 1,000,000 distinct CDR3 sequences, roughly 52% of them present only once. The sample was blood. The receptor set was obtained from a man aged 25 to 40 in good health.

This clonotype was detected only a few times. The V call is TRBV11-2, the J call TRBJ2-4; 7 bases are shared with TRBD1. The germline CDR1 and CDR2 sequences are SGHAT and FQNNGV. The length of the CDR3 is 21 residues. J gave up 2 bases and V 3 bases, and 22 bases lay outside the gene matches. The CDR3 is CASSFPLGLDRLGITKNIQYF. DNA of the CDR3: TGTGCCAGCAGCTTTCCACTGGGATTGGACAGGTTGGGTATTACCAAAAACATTCAGTACTTC.

The genes are TRBV4-1 and TRBJ2-1; D ambiguous. This CDR3 spans 14 amino acids. Germline CDR1 is MGHRA and CDR2 is YSYEKL. Trimming removed 3 bases from V and 10 bases from J, with 16 bases in between. The DNA of the CDR3 is TGCGCCAGCAGCCACCATACAGTGGTGACCGAGCAGTTCTTC. As protein: CASSHHTVVTEQFF.

The chain links TRBV6-5 to TRBJ1-3, with unresolved D. V was trimmed by 0 bases and J by 2 bases, leaving 11 bases between them. Germline V gives CDR1 MNHEY, CDR2 SVGAGI. There are 16 residues in the CDR3. This chain's CDR3 is CASSYSVLLTGNTIYF. The CDR3 coding sequence is TGTGCCAGCAGTTACTCGGTACTGCTGACTGGAAACACCATATATTTT.

This clonotype was seen a few times. This sequence joins TRBV5-1 and TRBJ1-2; 9 nucleotides agree with TRBD1. There are 15 residues in the CDR3. V lost 5 bases, J lost 2 bases, and 7 bases stayed unmatched. The germline CDR1 and CDR2 sequences are SGHRS and YFSETQ. CDR3 residues: CASRESTGGNYGYTF. CDR3 in DNA: TGCGCCAGCAGAGAGTCGACAGGGGGAAACTATGGCTACACCTTC.

The chain links TRBV6-5 to TRBJ1-2; D is undetermined. The CDR3 extends over 14 amino acids. Germline CDR1 is MNHEY and CDR2 is SVGAGI. V shed 8 bases and J shed 4 bases, with 17 bases lying between them. The CDR3 nucleotides are TGTGCCAGCGGTAACCCACAGCCCTTCTATGGCTACACCTTC. This codes for CASGNPQPFYGYTF.

The chain carries TRBV20-1 and TRBJ2-1; D call uncertain. Trimming took 3 bases from V and 0 from J, leaving 12 bases between them. The length of the CDR3 is 15 residues. Per the germline V gene, CDR1 is DFQATT and CDR2 is SNEGSKA (reference sequence). The DNA of the CDR3 is TGCAGTGCTAGGGCCCCACAGAGCTCCTACAATGAGCAGTTCTTC. It yields the protein CSARAPQSSYNEQFF.

This sequence joins TRBV10-3 and TRBJ1-2; TRBD1 agrees at 8 bases. The trim removed 2 bases at V and 6 bases at J, leaving 8 bases unmatched. Looked up from germline, CDR1 is ENHRY and CDR2 is SYGVKD. CDR3 length: 15 residues. The CDR3 here is CAISEPRTGGDGYTF. CDR3 DNA sequence: TGTGCCATCAGTGAGCCGAGAACAGGGGGTGATGGCTACACCTTC.

The J gene is TRBJ1-5, the V gene TRBV18; 8 bases are a match to TRBD1. CDR1 is KGHSH, CDR2 LQKENI, per germline. J lost 1 base, V lost 1 base, and 9 bases had no gene match. The CDR3 sequence is 18 residues long. DNA of the CDR3: TGTGCCAGCTCACCACAATTGAACAGGGGGTTAAGCAATCAGCCCCAGCATTTT. Residues: CASSPQLNRGLSNQPQHF.

In its sample, this clonotype was seen a few times. This chain connects TRBV6-7 to TRBJ2-5, with TRBD2 matching over 7 bases. TRBV6-7 is placed among ORFs of uncertain function. With 5 bases clipped from V and 2 bases from J, the junction kept 5 bases outside the gene matches. CDR3 length: 14 residues. The DNA of the CDR3 is TGTGCCAGCAGTACGGGGGGACGACAAGAGACCCAGTACTTC. Its protein product is CASSTGGRQETQYF.

This clonotype was detected only a few times. The V gene is TRBV6-2 or TRBV6-3, the J gene TRBJ2-7, with 7 nucleotides matching TRBD1. Per the germline V gene, CDR1 is MNHEY and CDR2 is SVGEGT. The CDR3 contains 14 residues. With V trimmed by 6 bases and J by 1 base, 6 bases remained unmatched. CDR3 in DNA: TGTGCCAGCAGCACCACAGGGGCGTCCTACGAGCAGTACTTC. Protein product: CASSTTGASYEQYF.

V gene TRBV5-1 combines with J gene TRBJ2-1, with a weak D call TRBD2 (5 bases). Deletions cut 0 bases from V and 0 bases from J, with 10 bases between. The CDR3 extends over 16 amino acids. The germline V gene has CDR1 SGHRS and CDR2 YFSETQ. The CDR3 region is CASSLVPGSSYNEQFF. As DNA, the CDR3 is TGCGCCAGCAGCTTGGTGCCGGGGAGCTCCTACAATGAGCAGTTCTTC. The full variable domain, rest sourced from reference TRBV5-1 and TRBJ2-1, is KAGVTQTPRYLIKTRGQQVTLSCSPISGHRSVSWYQQTPGQGLQFLFEYFSETQRNKGNFPGRFSGRQFSNSRSEMNVSTLELGDSALYLCASSLVPGSSYNEQFFGPGTRLTVL.

This chain joins TRBV9 and TRBJ1-1; maybe TRBD1 (6 bases). This CDR3 contains 15 residues. The germline gives CDR1 SGDLS, CDR2 YYNGEE. V shed 4 bases and J shed 4 bases, with 17 bases lying between them. The CDR3 region is CASSPYPGGVTEAFF. CDR3 in DNA: TGTGCCAGCAGCCCCTACCCGGGGGGCGTCACTGAAGCTTTCTTT. Together with reference TRBV9 and TRBJ1-1, the CDR3 gives the full variable domain: DSGVTQTPKHLITATGQRVTLRCSPRSGDLSVYWYQQSLDQGLQFLIQYYNGEERAKGNILERFSAQQFPDLHSELNLSSLELGDSALYFCASSPYPGGVTEAFFGQGTRLTVV.

The chain carries TRBV6-2 or TRBV6-3 and TRBJ2-5; D remains unclear. There are 13 residues in the CDR3. Germline V gene lookup returns CDR1 MNHEY and CDR2 SVGEGT. Trimming took off 2 bases at V and 5 bases at J, with 9 bases between the two ends. CDR3 amino acids: CASSYRFPETQYF. The CDR3 bases are TGTGCCAGCAGTTACCGGTTCCCCGAGACCCAGTACTTC.

The chain joins TRBV9 to TRBJ2-3, with D possibly matching TRBD2 (5 bases). Deletions cut 0 bases from V and 6 bases from J, with 14 bases between. This CDR3 spans 15 amino acids. Germline values: CDR1 SGDLS, CDR2 YYNGEE. CDR3 region: CASSVGGFLSDTQYF. The CDR3 nucleotides read TGTGCCAGCAGCGTAGGCGGGTTCCTGTCGGATACGCAGTATTTT.

The chain employs TRBV28 and TRBJ2-7, with 7 bases lining up with TRBD1. Germline V gene data show CDR1 as MDHEN and CDR2 as SYDVKM. The CDR3 consists of 15 residues. V gave up 6 bases and J gave up 0 bases; unmatched junction bases: 8. This CDR3 reads CASRGGTASSYEQYF. The CDR3, as DNA: TGTGCCAGCAGGGGTGGGACAGCTAGCTCCTACGAGCAGTACTTC.

This chain joins TRBV27 and TRBJ2-1, with 7 bases fitting TRBD1. The trim removed 2 bases at V and 5 bases at J, leaving 9 bases unmatched. The CDR3 is 16 amino acids. Germline CDR1 MNHEY, CDR2 SMNVEV (reference sequence). The CDR3: CASSLTQRGRDNEQFF. Here the CDR3 DNA reads TGTGCCAGCAGTTTAACTCAAAGGGGGCGAGACAATGAGCAGTTCTTC.

This clonotype is a singleton in its sample. The rearrangement uses TRBV20-1 and TRBJ2-3, with no clear D. CDR1 and CDR2 from the germline V gene are DFQATT and SNEGSKA (reference sequence). The CDR3 runs to 12 residues. Between the trimmed V and J ends, which lost 5 bases and 7 bases, there was a span of 13 bases. The CDR3 protein is CSAGSRAYTQYF. In DNA, the CDR3 is TGCAGTGCTGGAAGTCGGGCCTATACGCAGTATTTT.

The rearrangement links TRBV29-1 to TRBJ1-2; 8 bases agree with TRBD1. The germline V gene encodes CDR1 SQVTM and CDR2 ANQGSEA. The CDR3 is 13 residues long. J gave up 0 bases and V 8 bases, and 5 bases lay outside the gene matches. The chain's CDR3 is CSSGTGPNYGYTF. CDR3 DNA: TGCAGCTCCGGGACAGGCCCTAACTATGGCTACACCTTC. Using reference TRBV29-1 and TRBJ1-2 for the parts outside the CDR3, the full variable domain is SAVISQKPSRDICQRGTSLTIQCQVDSQVTMMFWYRQQPGQSLTLIATANQGSEATYESGFVIDKFPISRPNLTFSTLTVSNMSPEDSSIYLCSSGTGPNYGYTFGSGTRLTVV.